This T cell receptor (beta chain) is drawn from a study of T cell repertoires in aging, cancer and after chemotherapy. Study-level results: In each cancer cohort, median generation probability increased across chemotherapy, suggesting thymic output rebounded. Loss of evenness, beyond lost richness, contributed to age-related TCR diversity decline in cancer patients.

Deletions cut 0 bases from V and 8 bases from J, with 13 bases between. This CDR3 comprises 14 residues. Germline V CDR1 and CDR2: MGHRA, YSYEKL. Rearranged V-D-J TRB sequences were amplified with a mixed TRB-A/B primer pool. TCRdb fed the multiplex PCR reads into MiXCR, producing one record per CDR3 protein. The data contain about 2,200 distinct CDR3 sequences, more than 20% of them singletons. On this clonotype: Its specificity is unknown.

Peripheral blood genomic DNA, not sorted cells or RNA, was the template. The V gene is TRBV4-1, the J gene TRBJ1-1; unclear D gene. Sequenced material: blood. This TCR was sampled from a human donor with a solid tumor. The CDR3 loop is CASSQDASEIEAFF. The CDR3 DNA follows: TGCGCCAGCAGCCAAGATGCCTCGGAGATCGAAGCTTTCTTT.